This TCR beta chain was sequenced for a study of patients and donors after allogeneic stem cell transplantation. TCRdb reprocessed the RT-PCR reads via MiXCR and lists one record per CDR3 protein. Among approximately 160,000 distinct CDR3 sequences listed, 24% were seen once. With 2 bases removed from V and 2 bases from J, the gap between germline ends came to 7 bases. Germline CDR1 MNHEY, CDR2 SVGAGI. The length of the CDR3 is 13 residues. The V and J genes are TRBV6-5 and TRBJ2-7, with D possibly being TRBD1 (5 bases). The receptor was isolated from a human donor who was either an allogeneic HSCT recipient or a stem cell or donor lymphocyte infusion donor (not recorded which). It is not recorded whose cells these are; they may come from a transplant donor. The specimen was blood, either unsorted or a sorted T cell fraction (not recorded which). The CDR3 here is CASSYDRTYEQYF. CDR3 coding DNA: TGTGCCAGCAGTTACGACAGAACCTACGAGCAGTACTTC.